This TCR beta chain was recovered during a study of T cell repertoires in cytomegalovirus infection. Study in general: Both CMV infection and a matching HLA type were indicated by public TCR beta signatures.

V lost 8 bases and J lost 6, with 15 bases in between. The germline V gene encodes CDR1 LNHDA and CDR2 SQIVND (reference sequence). The CDR3 loop spans 13 amino acids. TCRdb used MiXCR to reprocess the reads, holding one entry per CDR3 protein. The sample has about 330,000 distinct CDR3 sequences, roughly 34% seen once; the top ten hold around an eighth. The table lists this clonotype with a count of one. The antigen is undetermined. Sequences were derived from cultured PBMCs, sampled from culture after CMV antigen stimulation. The chain uses TRBV19 and TRBJ2-3; maybe TRBD1 (5 bases). The clonotype was recovered from a human donor in good health (CMV status not recorded). Some clones in this sample may be carry-over from other donors' samples. The CDR3 protein is CASSGRMGDTQYF. CDR3 nucleotide sequence: TGTGCCAGTTCAGGGCGGATGGGGGATACGCAGTATTTT.